These T cell receptor beta chains were read from a single sample in a study of blood T cell repertoires in COVID-19. Libraries were prepared by immunoSEQ multiplex PCR; TCRdb keeps only in-frame clonotypes and omits some of them. This table holds some 260,000 clones, around 89% found once. The sequenced sample was peripheral blood. All receptors derive from a woman aged 35 to 49 who had recovered from COVID-19. The CDR3 runs from the conserved cysteine through the conserved F or W. A D gene is named only where the DNA matches it firmly. Some rows mark clone size as missing; the rest say once, few, many or name a class of expanded clone.

abundance	v_gene	d_gene	j_gene	CDR3aa	CDR3nt
NA	TRBV19	TRBD2	TRBJ2-2	CASSIDLGREKLFF	TGTGCCAGTAGTATAGATCTGGGGCGGGAGAAGCTGTTTTTT
NA	TRBV3-1/TRBV3-2	NA	TRBJ2-5	CASSHLQETQYF	TGTGCCAGCAGCCACCTCCAAGAGACCCAGTACTTC
NA	TRBV4-1	TRBD2	TRBJ2-3	CASSRGLAGIDTQYF	TGCGCCAGCAGCCGCGGACTAGCGGGGATAGATACGCAGTATTTT
NA	TRBV2	TRBD1	TRBJ1-2	CASRGQGVHGYTF	TGTGCCAGCAGGGGACAGGGGGTCCATGGCTACACCTTC
NA	TRBV28	NA	TRBJ1-5	CASSLRASSGYQPQHF	TGTGCCAGCAGTTTACGAGCAAGTTCGGGGTATCAGCCCCAGCATTTT
NA	TRBV6-5	NA	TRBJ1-3	CASSPTTTGNTIYF	TGTGCCAGCAGTCCCACAACGACAGGAAACACCATATATTTT
NA	TRBV4-3	NA	TRBJ1-5	CASSQDGSGNQPQHF	TGCGCCAGCAGCCAAGATGGGAGCGGCAATCAGCCCCAGCATTTT
NA	TRBV30	NA	TRBJ2-1	CAWSGARNYNEQFF	TGTGCCTGGAGTGGGGCAAGGAATTACAATGAGCAGTTCTTC
NA	TRBV3-1/TRBV3-2	NA	TRBJ2-7	CASSRHRELGEQYF	TGTGCCAGCAGCCGTCATCGGGAGTTGGGCGAGCAGTACTTC
NA	TRBV30	TRBD1	TRBJ2-6	CARDRAGANVLTF	TGTGCCAGGGACAGGGCTGGGGCCAACGTCCTGACTTTC
few	TRBV6-1	NA	TRBJ1-5	CASSEAPGQPQHF	TGTGCCAGCAGTGAAGCGCCGGGGCAGCCCCAGCATTTT
once	TRBV19	NA	TRBJ1-2	CASSPQWEPFYGYTF	TGTGCCAGTAGTCCCCAATGGGAGCCCTTCTATGGCTACACCTTC
NA	TRBV6-6	NA	TRBJ1-2	CASSYSAGPPRGYTF	TGTGCCAGCAGTTACTCGGCGGGCCCCCCTCGGGGCTACACCTTC
NA	TRBV5-4	TRBD1	TRBJ1-4	CASNLRQGPTNEKLFF	TGTGCCAGCAACCTACGACAGGGGCCCACTAATGAAAAACTGTTTTTT
NA	TRBV19	NA	TRBJ1-2	CASSRGQNYGYTF	TGTGCCAGTAGTCGAGGACAAAACTATGGCTACACCTTC
NA	TRBV6-5	NA	TRBJ1-2	CASTPGGSPAGGYTF	TGTGCCAGCACCCCGGGTGGATCCCCCGCGGGGGGCTACACCTTC
NA	TRBV24-1	NA	TRBJ1-5	CATSADRVDQPQHF	TGTGCCACCAGTGCCGACAGAGTGGATCAGCCCCAGCATTTT
once	TRBV7-2	TRBD2	TRBJ2-5	CASSLEGTTPRTQYF	TGTGCCAGCAGCTTAGAGGGGACTACTCCCAGGACCCAGTACTTC
NA	TRBV6-5	TRBD1	TRBJ1-2	CASSSPDRVRGYTF	TGTGCCAGCAGTAGCCCCGACAGGGTTCGAGGCTACACCTTC
NA	TRBV5-1	NA	TRBJ2-1	CASSFAGYNEQFF	TGCGCCAGCAGCTTCGCGGGGTACAATGAGCAGTTCTTC
NA	TRBV7-3	NA	TRBJ1-1	CASSHIRQVLENTEAFF	TGTGCCAGCAGCCACATCCGACAGGTTTTGGAGAACACTGAAGCTTTCTTT
NA	TRBV28	NA	TRBJ1-2	CASSWRGGTYGYTF	TGTGCCAGCAGTTGGCGAGGGGGAACCTATGGCTACACCTTC
NA	TRBV9	TRBD1	TRBJ1-1	CASSVEQGGAHTEAFF	TGTGCCAGCAGCGTAGAACAGGGGGGAGCCCACACTGAAGCTTTCTTT
NA	TRBV5-5	NA	TRBJ2-1	CASSPGTRDEQFF	TGTGCCAGCAGCCCGGGGACACGAGATGAGCAGTTCTTC
NA	TRBV7-8	NA	TRBJ2-1	CASSPGGYNEQFF	TGTGCCAGCAGCCCCGGGGGATACAATGAGCAGTTCTTC
NA	TRBV6-5	NA	TRBJ2-7	CASSNTYEQYF	TGTGCCAGCAGCAACACCTACGAGCAGTACTTC
NA	TRBV6-5	TRBD2	TRBJ2-3	CASTWGGTDTQYF	TGTGCCAGCACCTGGGGGGGGACAGATACGCAGTATTTT
NA	TRBV7-3	TRBD1	TRBJ2-1	CASSLMGPQGDEQFF	TGTGCCAGCAGCCTAATGGGGCCCCAGGGGGATGAGCAGTTCTTC
NA	TRBV5-6	NA	TRBJ1-2	CASSLGQRGYTF	TGTGCCAGCAGCTTGGGGCAGAGGGGCTACACCTTC
NA	TRBV5-1	NA	TRBJ2-2	CASSAGTDTGELFF	TGCGCCAGCAGCGCCGGGACTGACACCGGGGAGCTGTTTTTT
NA	TRBV30	TRBD1	TRBJ1-5	CAWSYRGNQPQHF	TGTGCCTGGAGCTACAGGGGGAATCAGCCCCAGCATTTT
NA	TRBV5-5	NA	TRBJ2-3	CASSLGPPPADTQYF	TGTGCCAGCAGCTTGGGGCCGCCGCCCGCAGATACGCAGTATTTT
NA	TRBV29-1	NA	TRBJ1-3	CSVKPGDTIYF	TGCAGCGTGAAGCCCGGTGACACCATATATTTT
NA	TRBV7-2	NA	TRBJ2-7	CASSLSAGQYEQYF	TGTGCCAGCAGCTTATCGGCGGGACAGTACGAGCAGTACTTC
NA	TRBV5-1	TRBD2	TRBJ2-3	CASSPSSGVGTDTQYF	TGCGCCAGCAGCCCCTCTAGCGGGGTAGGGACAGATACGCAGTATTTT
once	TRBV7-2	NA	TRBJ1-2	CASSLTRGYGYTF	TGTGCCAGCAGCTTAACTCGGGGCTATGGCTACACCTTC
NA	TRBV6-1	TRBD1	TRBJ2-1	CASSEGPGQYNEQFF	TGTGCCAGCAGTGAGGGCCCGGGACAGTACAATGAGCAGTTCTTC
few	TRBV7-9	NA	TRBJ1-1	CASSLGGGVSSEAFF	TGTGCCAGCAGCTTAGGAGGAGGGGTCTCCTCTGAAGCTTTCTTT
NA	TRBV30	NA	TRBJ2-7	CAWSGAVPARYEQYF	TGTGCCTGGAGTGGGGCAGTCCCGGCTCGGTACGAGCAGTACTTC
NA	TRBV20-1	NA	TRBJ1-5	CSASAGTARGQPQHF	TGCAGTGCTAGTGCGGGAACCGCCAGGGGTCAGCCCCAGCATTTT
NA	TRBV19	TRBD1	TRBJ1-5	CASSIGTEKVWPQHF	TGTGCCAGTAGTATCGGGACAGAGAAAGTTTGGCCCCAGCATTTT
NA	TRBV13	NA	TRBJ2-6	CASSLVTGANVLTF	TGTGCCAGCAGCTTAGTTACTGGGGCCAACGTCCTGACTTTC
NA	TRBV7-6	NA	TRBJ2-2	CASSSRGAGATGELFF	TGTGCCAGCAGCAGCCGGGGGGCGGGGGCTACCGGGGAGCTGTTTTTT
NA	TRBV5-1	NA	TRBJ2-2	CASSLVGGRELFF	TGCGCCAGCAGCTTGGTAGGGGGTCGGGAGCTGTTTTTT
NA	TRBV9	NA	TRBJ1-5	CASSWGPNQPQHF	TGTGCCAGCAGCTGGGGCCCCAATCAGCCCCAGCATTTT
NA	TRBV18	NA	TRBJ2-2	CASSPGHTGELFF	TGTGCCAGCTCACCGGGCCACACCGGGGAGCTGTTTTTT
few	TRBV24-1	TRBD2	TRBJ2-2	CATSDLAGGVSTGELFF	TGTGCCACCAGTGACCTAGCGGGAGGGGTGAGCACCGGGGAGCTGTTTTTT
NA	TRBV6-5	NA	TRBJ1-1	CASSYWEGGTEAFF	TGTGCCAGCAGTTACTGGGAGGGAGGGACTGAAGCTTTCTTT
NA	TRBV14	TRBD1	TRBJ1-4	CASRPTGTGGEKLFF	TGTGCCAGCAGACCCACCGGGACAGGGGGTGAAAAACTGTTTTTT
NA	TRBV27	TRBD2	TRBJ2-1	CASSLPGTSVREQFF	TGTGCCAGCAGTTTGCCCGGGACTAGCGTTCGGGAGCAGTTCTTC
NA	TRBV3-1/TRBV3-2	NA	TRBJ1-3	CASSRAHSGNTIYF	TGTGCCAGCAGCCGGGCCCACTCTGGAAACACCATATATTTT
NA	TRBV6-5	TRBD1	TRBJ1-2	CASRPTGIHGYTF	TGTGCCAGCAGACCGACAGGGATCCATGGCTACACCTTC
NA	TRBV7-7	TRBD1	TRBJ2-2	CASSPQGPVGELFF	TGTGCCAGCAGCCCACAGGGGCCCGTCGGGGAGCTGTTTTTT